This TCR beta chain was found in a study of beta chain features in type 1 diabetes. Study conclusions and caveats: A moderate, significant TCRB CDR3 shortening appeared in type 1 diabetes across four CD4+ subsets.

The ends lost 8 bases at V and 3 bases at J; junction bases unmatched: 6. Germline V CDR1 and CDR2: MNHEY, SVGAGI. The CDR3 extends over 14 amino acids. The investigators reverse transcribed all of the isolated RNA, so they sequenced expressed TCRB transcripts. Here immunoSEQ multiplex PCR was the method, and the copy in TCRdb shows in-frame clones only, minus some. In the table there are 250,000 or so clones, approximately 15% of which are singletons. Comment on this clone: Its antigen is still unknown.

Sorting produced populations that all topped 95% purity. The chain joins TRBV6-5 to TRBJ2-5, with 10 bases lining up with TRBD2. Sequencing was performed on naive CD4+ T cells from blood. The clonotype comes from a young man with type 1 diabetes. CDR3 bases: TGTGCCAGCCGGCTAGCGGGGGCCGAAGAGACCCAGTACTTC. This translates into CASRLAGAEETQYF.